The 15 T cell receptor beta chains listed next were all sequenced from one sample in a study of OX40 agonist ivuxolimab in advanced cancers. Clones were sequenced by immunoSEQ multiplex PCR, and TCRdb holds only the in-frame ones, with some missing. The sample carries under 85,000 clones, around 87% recorded once. Here the sequenced sample was CD4+ or CD8+ T cells sorted from blood, taken in a trial of the OX40 agonist ivuxolimab. These receptors all stem from an adult with an advanced solid tumor such as melanoma, head and neck, liver or kidney cancer.

The CDR3 sequence is CATSDSLQGKLFF. The CDR3 DNA sequence: TGTGCCACCAGCGACAGCCTACAGGGAAAACTGTTTTTT. The chain recombines TRBV15 with TRBJ1-4, with D perhaps TRBD1 (6 bases). The CDR3 loop spans 13 amino acids. V lost 5 bases and J 10 bases, leaving 14 bases between the germline ends. The V gene's germline CDR1 is LNHNV and CDR2 YYDKDF (reference sequence).

The rearrangement joins TRBV11-2 to TRBJ2-7; TRBD2 might be the D (5 bases). Trimming took off 7 bases at V and 4 bases at J, with 17 bases between the two ends. There are 14 residues in the CDR3. Per the germline V gene, CDR1 is SGHAT and CDR2 is FQNNGV. CDR3 amino acids: CASNPVGLYYEQYF. The CDR3 DNA reads TGTGCCAGCAATCCCGTTGGACTGTATTACGAGCAGTACTTC.

This sequence joins TRBV6-5 and TRBJ2-5; D is undetermined. Trimming stripped 3 bases from V and 4 bases from J, with 9 bases between. CDR1 and CDR2 from the germline V gene are MNHEY and SVGAGI. CDR3 length: 13 amino acids. CDR3 coding DNA: TGTGCCAGCAGTTATCACTTATTAGAGACCCAGTACTTC. The encoded protein is CASSYHLLETQYF.

The chain couples TRBV11-2 to TRBJ2-1; 8 bases are a match to TRBD2. Germline CDR1 is SGHAT and CDR2 is FQNNGV. The CDR3 has 15 amino acids. Trimming at V came to 3 bases and at J to 5 bases, leaving 6 bases not matched to a gene. The CDR3 nucleotides are TGTGCCAGCAGCTTTTGGCTAGCGGGCGACAATGAGCAGTTCTTC. This translates into CASSFWLAGDNEQFF.

The rearrangement joins TRBV7-8 to TRBJ2-2, with D hard to call. The V and J ends lost 3 bases and 4 bases respectively, with 9 bases between them. CDR1 is SGHVS, CDR2 FQNEAQ, per germline. The CDR3 is 14 residues long. As DNA, the CDR3 is TGTGCCAGCAGCTTTGGCAAACTCACCGGGGAGCTGTTTTTT. This codes for CASSFGKLTGELFF.

The rearrangement joins TRBV11-3 to TRBJ2-7; D remains ambiguous. V lost 1 base and J lost 2, with 9 bases in between. CDR3 length equals 14 residues. Per the germline V gene, CDR1 is SGHNT and CDR2 is YENEEA. This CDR3 is CASSLVGRPYEQYV. The CDR3 DNA sequence: TGTGCCAGCAGCTTAGTGGGCAGGCCCTACGAGCAGTACGTC.

The chain carries TRBV5-6 and TRBJ2-7, with 9 bases identical to TRBD1. The V and J ends lost 4 bases and 2 bases, in that order; junction bases with no gene match: 7. The CDR3 has 15 amino acids. Per the germline V gene, CDR1 is SGHDT and CDR2 is YYEEEE. CDR3 sequence (DNA): TGTGCCAGCAGCCCAGGACAGGGGACACCCTACGAGCAGTACGTC. This gives the protein CASSPGQGTPYEQYV.

J is TRBJ2-7 and V is TRBV10-3, with 10 bases identical to TRBD1. This CDR3 region has 15 residues. V shed 8 bases and J 4 bases; nucleotides not matched to a gene: 11. Germline values: CDR1 ENHRY, CDR2 SYGVKD. CDR3 loop: CAIAAGRQGAYEQYV. CDR3 coding DNA: TGTGCCATCGCCGCAGGCAGACAGGGGGCGTACGAGCAGTACGTC.

The chain has TRBV6-1 and TRBJ1-5; TRBD1 agrees at 9 bases. CDR1 and CDR2 (germline): MNHNS, SASEGT. The CDR3 runs to 15 residues. The V gene end was trimmed by 0 bases and the J gene end by 5 bases; junction bases not matched to a gene: 2. The CDR3 DNA follows: TGTGCCAGCAGTGAAGCGGGACAGGGCCATCAGCCCCAGCATTTT. Its translation is CASSEAGQGHQPQHF.

The rearrangement links TRBV30 to TRBJ1-1, with D hard to call. V shed 0 bases and J shed 8 bases, with 13 bases lying between them. Per germline, CDR1 GTSNPN and CDR2 SVGIG (reference sequence). CDR3 length: 13 residues. CDR3 DNA sequence: TGTGCCTGGAGTGTACTCAAGCAGGCCGAAGCTTTCTTT. Translation: CAWSVLKQAEAFF.

The chain uses TRBV7-9 and TRBJ2-5; no clear D. Germline V CDR1 and CDR2: SEHNR, FQNEAQ (reference sequence). Deletions cut 3 bases from V and 5 bases from J, with 10 bases between. There are 13 residues in the CDR3. The CDR3 region has the DNA TGTGCCAGCAGCTTTAGTAGGTGGGAGACCCAGTACTTC. Protein: CASSFSRWETQYF.

The gene calls are TRBV6-5 and TRBJ1-6, with D unresolved. CDR3 length: 13 amino acids. Trimming removed 6 bases at V and 7 bases at J, with 10 bases between. CDR1 and CDR2 (germline): MNHEY, SVGAGI. CDR3 coding DNA: TGTGCCAGCAGCCGACGGGAGAATTCACCCCTCCACTTT. Translated: CASSRRENSPLHF.

The chain has TRBV4-3 and TRBJ1-1; no clear D. The CDR3 extends over 15 amino acids. V lost 0 bases and J 1 base, leaving 9 bases between the germline ends. Germline V gene lookup returns CDR1 LGHNA and CDR2 YSLEER. The CDR3 DNA reads as TGCGCCAGCAGCCAAGAACAGCAGAAGAACACTGAAGCTTTCTTT. It translates to CASSQEQQKNTEAFF.

This clone was counted ten times or more. This chain uses TRBV5-1 with TRBJ1-1, with unresolved D. The CDR3 spans 14 residues. With 0 bases removed from V and 2 bases from J, the gap between germline ends came to 8 bases. Germline assignment: CDR1 SGHRS and CDR2 YFSETQ. The CDR3 region has the DNA TGCGCCAGCAGCTTGGGGTCAGACAACACTGAAGCTTTCTTT. Translated, it gives CASSLGSDNTEAFF. Combining the CDR3 with reference TRBV5-1 and TRBJ1-1 gives the whole variable domain KAGVTQTPRYLIKTRGQQVTLSCSPISGHRSVSWYQQTPGQGLQFLFEYFSETQRNKGNFPGRFSGRQFSNSRSEMNVSTLELGDSALYLCASSLGSDNTEAFFGQGTRLTVV.

The chain has TRBV5-5 and TRBJ1-1; D remains unclear. Looked up from germline, CDR1 is SGHKS and CDR2 is YYEKEE (reference sequence). V was pared by 4 bases and J by 1 base, with 8 bases between. The CDR3 spans 13 residues. In DNA form, the CDR3 reads TGTGCCAGCAGCCAGGACGGGAACACTGAAGCTTTCTTT. Protein sequence: CASSQDGNTEAFF.